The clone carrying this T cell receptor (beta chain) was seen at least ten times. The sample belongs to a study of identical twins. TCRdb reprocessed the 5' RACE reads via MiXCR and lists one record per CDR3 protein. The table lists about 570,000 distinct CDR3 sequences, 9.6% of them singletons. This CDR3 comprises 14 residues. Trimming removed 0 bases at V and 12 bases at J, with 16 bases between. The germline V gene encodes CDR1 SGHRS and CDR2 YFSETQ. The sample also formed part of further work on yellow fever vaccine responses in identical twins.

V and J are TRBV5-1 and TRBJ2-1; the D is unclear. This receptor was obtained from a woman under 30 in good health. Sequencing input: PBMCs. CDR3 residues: CASSLEGDVLGQFF. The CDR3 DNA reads TGCGCCAGCAGCTTGGAAGGAGACGTTCTCGGGCAGTTCTTC.